These 27 T cell receptor beta chains share one sample of origin, sequenced in a study of Ad26.COV2.S vaccination and SARS-CoV-2 variants. Treatment specified: about 20 received Ad26.COV2.S at low or high dose, single or two shots; several received placebo; per-sample allocation not given. At day 63 after the first vaccine or placebo injection, samples were drawn. Produced via immunoSEQ multiplex PCR; TCRdb's table is partial and in-frame only. The table has 450,000 to 550,000 clones, roughly nine tenths seen once. This material consisted of peripheral blood, taken in a trial of Ad26.COV2.S vaccine versus placebo. The receptors were gathered from a person between 18 and 65 years old who received the Ad26.COV2.S COVID-19 vaccine or a placebo.

This chain uses TRBV6-5 with TRBJ1-1; TRBD1 might be the D (6 bases). The CDR3 length is 14 residues. Germline lookup yields CDR1 MNHEY and CDR2 SVGAGI. V was cut by 8 bases and J by 0 bases, with 13 bases left in between. The CDR3 spells CASRRGGVNTEAFF. The CDR3 nucleotides are TGTGCCAGCCGAAGGGGGGGTGTGAACACTGAAGCTTTCTTT.

Only a few counts were recorded for this clone. CDR3 in amino acids: CASSRTGIGPQHF. In nucleotides, the CDR3 is TGTGCCAGCAGCCGGACAGGCATAGGGCCCCAGCATTTT. V usage is TRBV11-1 and J usage is TRBJ1-5; 7 bases match TRBD1. J gave up 9 bases and V 5 bases, and 7 bases lay outside the gene matches. Germline V gene lookup returns CDR1 SGHAT and CDR2 FQDESV (reference sequence). This CDR3 contains 13 residues.

The rearrangement links TRBV6-5 to TRBJ2-7, with D maybe TRBD1 (6 bases). This CDR3 region has 12 residues. Germline-derived CDR1 and CDR2 are MNHEY and SVGAGI. The V and J ends lost 6 bases and 3 bases respectively, with 9 bases between them. The CDR3 spells CASSLQGYEQYF. CDR3 DNA sequence: TGTGCCAGCAGCCTACAGGGCTACGAGCAGTACTTC.

This chain joins TRBV10-3 and TRBJ2-7; D is possibly TRBD1 (6 bases). V was pared by 1 base and J by 3 bases, with 10 bases between. Germline V gene lookup returns CDR1 ENHRY and CDR2 SYGVKD. The CDR3 contains 14 residues. The CDR3 sequence: CAISELAGVYEQYF. The DNA of the CDR3 is TGTGCCATCAGTGAGTTGGCAGGGGTCTACGAGCAGTACTTC.

In nucleotides, the CDR3 is TGTGCCAGCGCATGGGACAACATGAACACTGAAGCTTTCTTT. Protein sequence: CASAWDNMNTEAFF. J is TRBJ1-1 and V is TRBV18; tentatively, D is TRBD1 (6 bases). V was trimmed by 8 bases and J by 0 bases, leaving 13 bases between them. The germline CDR1 and CDR2 sequences are KGHSH and LQKENI. This CDR3 region has 14 residues.

CDR3 in amino acids: CASRPGTGGEKLFF. CDR3 DNA sequence: TGCGCCAGCAGGCCCGGGACAGGGGGTGAAAAACTGTTTTTT. The chain recombines TRBV5-1 with TRBJ1-4, with 11 bases identical to TRBD1. This CDR3 is 14 amino acids long. CDR1 SGHRS and CDR2 YFSETQ come from the germline V gene. The junction had 4 bases not matched to a gene; V was cut back by 5 bases and J by 7 bases.

The chain carries TRBV5-8 and TRBJ2-5, with TRBD2 as a possible D gene (6 bases). The CDR3 contains 18 residues. Germline lookup yields CDR1 SGHTS and CDR2 YDEGEE. Trimming cost V 4 bases and J 4 bases, with 26 bases left between them. The CDR3 sequence is CASSPRGYWGRPAETQYF. The DNA for the CDR3 is TGTGCCAGCAGCCCCCGGGGGTATTGGGGTAGGCCTGCAGAGACCCAGTACTTC.

V and J are TRBV5-1 and TRBJ2-5, with D perhaps being TRBD1 or TRBD2 (6 bases each). Germline-derived CDR1 and CDR2 are SGHRS and YFSETQ. Deletions cut 1 base from V and 1 base from J, with 8 bases between. The CDR3 length is 14 residues. The CDR3 is CASSLRGAQETQYF. The CDR3 region has the DNA TGCGCCAGCAGCTTGAGGGGGGCCCAAGAGACCCAGTACTTC.

The V and J genes are TRBV7-2 and TRBJ2-7; D perhaps matches TRBD1 (5 bases). Trimming cost V 5 bases and J 3 bases, with 8 bases left between them. Germline V gene data show CDR1 as SGHTA and CDR2 as FQGNSA. The CDR3 length is 12 residues. The CDR3 loop reads CASSKQDYEQYF. DNA of the CDR3: TGTGCCAGCAGCAAACAGGACTACGAGCAGTACTTC.

The V gene is TRBV30, the J gene TRBJ1-3, with 7 bases lining up with TRBD1. The V gene end was trimmed by 8 bases and the J gene end by 4 bases; junction bases not matched to a gene: 8. The CDR3 runs to 13 residues. Germline-derived CDR1 and CDR2 are GTSNPN and SVGIG (reference sequence). The CDR3 region is CAKKTGAGNTIYF. The CDR3 nucleotides are TGTGCCAAGAAAACAGGGGCCGGAAACACCATATATTTT.

This clone appeared a single time. This chain joins TRBV4-3 and TRBJ2-1; D perhaps matches TRBD1 (5 bases). This CDR3 is built from 15 residues. Germline V gene lookup returns CDR1 LGHNA and CDR2 YSLEER. Trimming shortened V by 0 bases and J by 9 bases, and 15 bases separated the two germline ends. The CDR3 sequence is CASSQEKTEVGEQFF. The CDR3 nucleotides are TGCGCCAGCAGCCAAGAAAAGACAGAGGTCGGTGAGCAGTTCTTC.

The chain has TRBV24-1 and TRBJ1-2; 8 bases map to TRBD1. Trimming cost V 4 bases and J 7 bases; bases outside gene matches: 13. There are 16 residues in the CDR3. The germline gives CDR1 KGHDR, CDR2 SFDVKD. CDR3 protein: CATSDSNTDRAAGYTF. CDR3 in DNA: TGTGCCACCAGTGACTCCAATACGGACAGGGCCGCTGGCTACACCTTC.

V gene TRBV25-1 combines with J gene TRBJ2-3; a possible D gene is TRBD2 (5 bases). Trimming cost V 4 bases and J 9 bases, with 14 bases left between them. The CDR3 is 13 amino acids. CDR1 and CDR2 from the germline V gene are MGHDK and SYGVNS. In DNA form, the CDR3 reads TGTGCCAGCAGTGCAGCCGGGGTGGTCACGCAGTATTTT. It specifies CASSAAGVVTQYF.

This sequence joins TRBV23-1 and TRBJ1-6; perhaps TRBD1 as D (6 bases). TRBV23-1 is recorded as an ORF, its role being uncertain. The CDR3 runs to 14 residues. The V gene lost 1 base and the J gene lost 14 bases, with 15 bases spanning the gap. CDR3 protein: CASSQCRGGPSLHF. The CDR3 nucleotides are TGCGCCAGCAGTCAATGCAGGGGAGGACCGTCCCTCCACTTT.

This chain links TRBV13 with TRBJ2-1; 8 nucleotides agree with TRBD2. J was trimmed by 7 bases and V by 8 bases; bases with no gene match: 16. Germline CDR1 is PRHDT and CDR2 is FYEKMQ (reference sequence). The CDR3 is made up of 16 amino acids. CDR3 in DNA: TGTGCCAGCGCCCCAGATCCAGCGGGAGTTGTAAATGAGCAGTTCTTC. Amino acids: CASAPDPAGVVNEQFF.

This CDR3 is CASSSRTLTAKAFF. CDR3 bases: TGTGCCAGCAGCTCCAGAACGTTGACAGCCAAAGCTTTCTTT. The chain recombines TRBV7-8 with TRBJ1-1, with a tentative D call TRBD1 (5 bases). Trimming removed 4 bases at V and 9 bases at J, with 18 bases between. The CDR3 spans 14 residues. Per the germline V gene, CDR1 is SGHVS and CDR2 is FQNEAQ. The full variable domain, with the rest looked up from reference TRBV7-8 and TRBJ1-1, is GAGVSQSPRYKVAKRGQDVALRCDPISGHVSLFWYQQALGQGPEFLTYFQNEAQLDKSGLPSDRFFAERPEGSVSTLKIQRTQQEDSAVYLCASSSRTLTAKAFFGQGTRLTVV.

A note on this clone: Other DNA variants within this sample encode the same CDR3. This chain joins TRBV28 and TRBJ2-3, with D perhaps matching TRBD2 (5 bases). The CDR3 contains 14 residues. Trimming removed 5 bases at V and 0 bases at J, with 9 bases between. Germline CDR1 and CDR2: MDHEN and SYDVKM. The CDR3 loop reads CASSQGGSTDTQYF. CDR3 nucleotides: TGTGCCAGCAGTCAAGGCGGGAGCACAGATACGCAGTATTTT.

V gene TRBV13 combines with J gene TRBJ1-1; 9 bases match TRBD1. The length of the CDR3 is 13 residues. The germline V gene encodes CDR1 PRHDT and CDR2 FYEKMQ (reference sequence). After removal of 1 base from V and 6 bases from J, the junction contained 0 bases not matched to a gene. The CDR3 DNA follows: TGTGCCAGCAGCTTAGACAGGGGGCCTGAAGCTTTCTTT. It yields the protein CASSLDRGPEAFF.

The gene calls are TRBV5-1 and TRBJ2-7, with TRBD1 as a possible D gene (6 bases). The length of the CDR3 is 14 residues. Trimming pared 6 bases from V and 0 bases from J, leaving 13 bases between. Germline CDR1 reads SGHRS; CDR2 reads YFSETQ. The CDR3 DNA reads as TGCGCCAGCATGACAGGACCGAACTCCTACGAGCAGTACTTC. Translated: CASMTGPNSYEQYF.

The rearrangement uses TRBV7-6 and TRBJ2-7; D might be TRBD2 (5 bases). The CDR3 consists of 13 residues. V lost 5 bases and J 5 bases, leaving 13 bases between the germline ends. Germline V CDR1 and CDR2: SGHVS, FNYEAQ. CDR3 loop: CASSPGLGDEQYF. The CDR3 DNA sequence: TGTGCCAGCAGCCCAGGTCTCGGGGACGAGCAGTACTTC.

The rearrangement links TRBV10-2 to TRBJ1-3; possibly TRBD1 for D (5 bases). There are 16 residues in the CDR3. Between the trimmed V and J ends, which lost 4 bases and 0 bases, there was a span of 13 bases. Germline V CDR1 and CDR2: WSHSY, SAAADI. The CDR3 DNA sequence: TGCGCCAGCAGTGGGACGGGACTCAGCTCTGGAAACACCATATATTTT. Amino acid sequence: CASSGTGLSSGNTIYF.

The chain carries TRBV28 and TRBJ1-6; D remains unclear. V was clipped by 6 bases and J by 6 bases, with 6 bases between them. CDR1 is MDHEN, CDR2 SYDVKM, per germline. The CDR3 sequence is 12 residues long. The DNA for the CDR3 is TGTGCCAGCAGGAACATTAATTCACCCCTCCACTTT. It encodes CASRNINSPLHF.

J is TRBJ1-2 and V is TRBV28, with D hard to call. The CDR3 contains 13 residues. The germline V gene encodes CDR1 MDHEN and CDR2 SYDVKM. V lost 6 bases and J lost 8, with 16 bases in between. The CDR3, as DNA: TGTGCCAGCAGCCCCCCCATACTTTGGGGCTACACCTTC. It codes for CASSPPILWGYTF.

CDR3 nucleotide sequence: TGTGCCTGGAGTGAAGGACGGCCCAATCAGCCCCAGCATTTT. It specifies CAWSEGRPNQPQHF. This chain links TRBV30 with TRBJ1-5; the D is unclear. The V and J ends lost 1 base and 3 bases respectively, with 10 bases between them. Germline CDR1 reads GTSNPN; CDR2 reads SVGIG (reference sequence). The CDR3 loop spans 14 amino acids.

The chain uses TRBV11-2 and TRBJ2-1, with 13 nucleotides matching TRBD2. The trim removed 3 bases at V and 4 bases at J, leaving 3 bases unmatched. From germline, CDR1 is SGHAT and CDR2 FQNNGV. CDR3 length equals 16 residues. The CDR3 nucleotides are TGTGCCAGCAGCTTGACGGGACTAGCGGGATACAATGAGCAGTTCTTC. Encoded protein: CASSLTGLAGYNEQFF.

The sample holds one count of this clone. V usage is TRBV7-2 and J usage is TRBJ2-7; D call uncertain. Germline V gene lookup returns CDR1 SGHTA and CDR2 FQGNSA. This CDR3 has 15 residues. V gave up 2 bases and J gave up 2 bases, with 13 bases separating them. The DNA for the CDR3 is TGTGCCAGCAGCTTAATAAGCGATCCCACCTACGAGCAGTACTTC. This encodes CASSLISDPTYEQYF.

This clone was seen repeatedly, ten times or more. This chain connects TRBV4-1 to TRBJ1-1, with D perhaps TRBD1 (5 bases). CDR3 size: 16 residues. Germline CDR1 reads MGHRA; CDR2 reads YSYEKL. Trimming left V 2 bases short and J 9 bases short, with 22 bases between. CDR3 in DNA: TGCGCCAGCAGCCAATCCTGGACGGTCGCGGGGCAGAAAGCTTTCTTT. Protein product: CASSQSWTVAGQKAFF.